This T cell receptor beta chain was sequenced during a study of cytotoxic CD8 clonotypes in ibrutinib-treated CLL. In the case of this clone: What it binds is unknown.

Measured with immunoSEQ multiplex PCR; TCRdb has only the in-frame clones, and not every one. The sample includes over 95,000 clones, 58% of them seen just once. V gave up 6 bases and J gave up 3 bases, with 9 bases separating them. The CDR3 sequence is 13 residues long. Germline V gene data show CDR1 as LNHDA and CDR2 as SQIVND (reference sequence). Study-wide points: Baseline levels of clonality went above those of age-matched healthy donors and moved with circulating CD8+ T-cell counts.

Cryopreserved PBMCs provided 2 to 2.5 micrograms of genomic DNA for the TCR beta libraries. The chain joins TRBV19 to TRBJ1-3; the D gene is possibly TRBD1 (5 bases). Sequencing was performed on PBMCs, taken after 24 months of ibrutinib treatment. This TCR was recovered from a human donor with chronic lymphocytic leukemia. Here the CDR3 reads CASRGVDGNTIYF. Here the CDR3 DNA reads TGTGCCAGTAGAGGGGTGGATGGAAACACCATATATTTT.